The 29 T cell receptor beta chains presented below share a single source sample, sequenced in a study of cytomegalovirus exposure and HLA in healthy donors. Primers included in the PCR were 60 Vbeta and 13 Jbeta primers. Sequenced by immunoSEQ multiplex PCR; TCRdb stores in-frame clones only, minus some. The sample carries over 75,000 clones, about four fifths recorded once. The sample consisted of PBMCs. These receptors came from a man aged 25-45 years in good health and CMV-seropositive.

The chain couples TRBV6-5 to TRBJ1-4, with 7 bases lining up with TRBD1. Germline CDR1 MNHEY, CDR2 SVGAGI. V gave up 5 bases and J gave up 15 bases; unmatched junction bases: 9. This CDR3 has 12 amino acids. CDR3 in DNA: TGTGCCAGCAGTACCGGGACAGAGAACTTGTTTTTT. Its protein product is CASSTGTENLFF.

The chain recombines TRBV7-2 with TRBJ2-7, with D perhaps TRBD1 (6 bases). Between the trimmed V and J ends, which lost 4 bases and 2 bases, there was a span of 12 bases. Germline assignment: CDR1 SGHTA and CDR2 FQGNSA. The CDR3 is 14 amino acids. CDR3 nucleotide sequence: TGTGCCAGCAGCTCCGGGACAACGACCTACGAGCAGTACTTC. As protein: CASSSGTTTYEQYF.

This chain uses TRBV6-5 with TRBJ1-2, with D tentatively TRBD1 (5 bases). This CDR3 has 14 residues. V was trimmed by 5 bases and J by 4 bases, leaving 14 bases between them. Germline CDR1 and CDR2: MNHEY and SVGAGI. The CDR3, as DNA: TGTGCCAGCAGTGCGTCGGGACTCGGCTATGGCTACACCTTC. Residues: CASSASGLGYGYTF.

This clone has a single count. The chain links TRBV28 to TRBJ1-1; no firm D call. Between the trimmed V and J ends, which lost 5 bases and 4 bases, there was a span of 17 bases. Per the germline V gene, CDR1 is MDHEN and CDR2 is SYDVKM. The CDR3 loop spans 15 amino acids. The DNA of the CDR3 is TGTGCCAGCAGTGCCCACAGAGGAGGTAGCACTGAAGCTTTCTTT. Translated, it gives CASSAHRGGSTEAFF.

V gene TRBV5-5 combines with J gene TRBJ2-7; possible D gene TRBD2, 5 bases. CDR1 is SGHKS, CDR2 YYEKEE, per germline (reference sequence). This CDR3 comprises 17 residues. Trimming left V 0 bases short and J 0 bases short, with 16 bases between. As DNA, the CDR3 is TGTGCCAGCAGCTTGGCCGTGGAGGCTAGCCCCTCCTACGAGCAGTACTTC. Translating it yields CASSLAVEASPSYEQYF.

This rearrangement joins TRBV10-3 to TRBJ2-1; 10 bases are a match to TRBD2. V trimming: 5 bases; J trimming: 6 bases; junction bases outside the gene matches: 4. This CDR3 is built from 14 residues. The germline V gene has CDR1 ENHRY and CDR2 SYGVKD. CDR3: CAISLAGVGNEQFF. The CDR3 DNA reads TGTGCCATCAGTCTAGCGGGAGTAGGCAATGAGCAGTTCTTC.

V and J are TRBV5-6 and TRBJ2-4; D might be TRBD2 (7 bases). This CDR3 contains 16 residues. The germline V gene has CDR1 SGHDT and CDR2 YYEEEE. V was clipped by 0 bases and J by 0 bases, with 10 bases between them. CDR3 loop: CASSLVRGAAKNIQYF. CDR3 coding DNA: TGTGCCAGCAGCTTGGTACGGGGGGCAGCCAAAAACATTCAGTACTTC.

The chain has TRBV18 and TRBJ1-2, with D possibly being TRBD1 (5 bases). CDR3 size: 13 residues. In germline, CDR1 is KGHSH, CDR2 LQKENI. Trimming cost V 3 bases and J 6 bases, with 11 bases left between them. CDR3 in DNA: TGTGCCAGCTCACCCATACAGGATAATGGCTACACCTTC. This translates into CASSPIQDNGYTF.

This clone was recorded only once. The gene calls are TRBV7-8 and TRBJ1-5; D gene uncertain. V gave up 5 bases and J gave up 4 bases, with 15 bases separating them. The CDR3 has 15 residues. Looked up from germline, CDR1 is SGHVS and CDR2 is FQNEAQ. CDR3 protein: CASSARLGGNQPQHF. The CDR3 DNA sequence: TGTGCCAGCAGCGCGAGACTAGGAGGGAATCAGCCCCAGCATTTT.

The chain carries TRBV19 and TRBJ1-5; D uncertain. This CDR3 is built from 14 residues. V was shortened by 5 bases and J by 3 bases, with 11 bases between the two germline ends. The germline V gene has CDR1 LNHDA and CDR2 SQIVND (reference sequence). CDR3 sequence: CASSGGRDNQPQHF. The CDR3 nucleotides read TGTGCCAGTAGTGGCGGACGGGACAATCAGCCCCAGCATTTT.

Here the CDR3 DNA reads TGTGCCAGCAGAACCACGAGGGGGCAGGATAAGAACACTGAAGCTTTCTTT. This codes for CASRTTRGQDKNTEAFF. The rearrangement uses TRBV28 and TRBJ1-1, with 7 bases that match TRBD1. CDR1 and CDR2 (germline): MDHEN, SYDVKM. Trimming removed 6 bases from V and 1 base from J; junction bases left unmatched: 14. The CDR3 totals 17 residues.

The CDR3 DNA reads as TGCGCCAGCAGCCAAGAAACAGGGTGGAGCACAGATACGCAGTATTTT. It specifies CASSQETGWSTDTQYF. The V gene is TRBV4-1, the J gene TRBJ2-3, with a possible D match to TRBD1 (6 bases). Germline V lookup: CDR1 MGHRA, CDR2 YSYEKL. CDR3 length: 16 amino acids. V was trimmed by 0 bases and J by 0 bases, leaving 10 bases between them.

The chain recombines TRBV10-1 with TRBJ1-1, with TRBD1 as a possible D gene (5 bases). The germline gives CDR1 WNHNN, CDR2 SYGVQD (reference sequence). This CDR3 has 17 residues. Trimming cost V 2 bases and J 5 bases, with 21 bases left between them. The CDR3 DNA reads TGCGCCAGCAGTGAGACGTCCACTGGGATCGGGGGGACTGAAGCTTTCTTT. As protein: CASSETSTGIGGTEAFF.

This clone was observed a single time. The rearrangement links TRBV4-1 to TRBJ2-1; TRBD2 matches 8 bases. After removal of 8 bases from V and 0 bases from J, the junction contained 9 bases not matched to a gene. The CDR3 is made up of 16 amino acids. Germline V CDR1 and CDR2: MGHRA, YSYEKL. DNA of the CDR3: TGCGCCAGCGGTATAGCGGGACTCAGCTCCTACAATGAGCAGTTCTTC. Amino acids: CASGIAGLSSYNEQFF.

J is TRBJ2-7 and V is TRBV6-5; maybe TRBD1 (6 bases). Germline V CDR1 and CDR2: MNHEY, SVGAGI. V dropped 6 bases and J dropped 2 bases, with 11 bases sitting between them. This CDR3 is 13 amino acids long. CDR3 nucleotides: TGTGCCAGCAGCCGCACAGGGACCTACGAGCAGTACTTC. This gives the protein CASSRTGTYEQYF.

V is TRBV5-1 and J is TRBJ2-2, with a weak D call TRBD2 (5 bases). Trimming pared 3 bases from V and 1 base from J, leaving 13 bases between. CDR3 size: 16 residues. Germline V gene data show CDR1 as SGHRS and CDR2 as YFSETQ. Written as DNA, the CDR3 is TGCGCCAGCAGCTCCGGAGGCTCCTTGAACACCGGGGAGCTGTTTTTT. It yields the protein CASSSGGSLNTGELFF.

This clone came up once. This chain uses TRBV5-8 with TRBJ2-1; 11 bases fit TRBD2. V gave up 3 bases and J gave up 4 bases; unmatched junction bases: 3. The germline CDR1 and CDR2 sequences are SGHTS and YDEGEE. This CDR3 is 15 amino acids long. CDR3 DNA sequence: TGTGCCAGCAGCTCGACTAGCGGGACGTACAATGAGCAGTTCTTC. Protein: CASSSTSGTYNEQFF.

The CDR3 protein is CASSPLAGGTDTQYF. In nucleotides, the CDR3 is TGTGCCAGCAGTCCATTAGCGGGGGGCACAGATACGCAGTATTTT. This chain uses TRBV6-1 with TRBJ2-3; 9 positions match TRBD2. Losses at the gene ends were 5 bases for V and 1 base for J; bases not matched to a gene: 4. The CDR3 runs 15 residues. In germline, CDR1 is MNHNS, CDR2 SASEGT.

This sequence joins TRBV18 and TRBJ1-5; weak D call: TRBD1 (5 bases). The CDR3 consists of 15 residues. CDR1 is KGHSH and CDR2 is LQKENI in the germline V gene. V dropped 2 bases and J dropped 4 bases, with 12 bases sitting between them. The CDR3 bases are TGTGCCAGCTCACCAACCTTCGGGGGTAATCAGCCCCAGCATTTT. Amino acid sequence: CASSPTFGGNQPQHF.

The chain couples TRBV10-3 to TRBJ2-5, with TRBD2 matching over 7 bases. CDR3 size: 16 residues. Unmatched junction bases numbered 8, after V lost 4 bases and J lost 0 bases. CDR1 is ENHRY, CDR2 SYGVKD, per germline. DNA of the CDR3: TGTGCCATCAGTGTCTTCTCGCGGGAGTACCAAGAGACCCAGTACTTC. It yields the protein CAISVFSREYQETQYF.

The CDR3 is CASSFMGQYNSPLHF. Here the CDR3 DNA reads TGTGCCAGCAGCTTCATGGGACAGTATAATTCACCCCTCCACTTT. The gene calls are TRBV5-4 and TRBJ1-6, with 7 bases that match TRBD1. CDR1 is SGHNT, CDR2 YYREEE, per germline (reference sequence). V was pared by 2 bases and J by 4 bases, with 3 bases of the junction left unmatched. This CDR3 comprises 15 residues.

The chain links TRBV9 to TRBJ2-2, with 7 positions matching TRBD2. The germline CDR1 and CDR2 sequences are SGDLS and YYNGEE. V shed 0 bases and J 4 bases; nucleotides not matched to a gene: 12. This CDR3 has 18 amino acids. The CDR3 DNA is TGTGCCAGCAGCGTAGAGGCCGGGGGGAGGGCCGTCACCGGGGAGCTGTTTTTT. Translating gives CASSVEAGGRAVTGELFF.

This chain links TRBV7-2 with TRBJ2-5; TRBD1 matches 7 bases. The V gene's germline CDR1 is SGHTA and CDR2 FQGNSA. This CDR3 comprises 15 residues. The trim removed 5 bases at V and 5 bases at J, leaving 11 bases unmatched. CDR3 sequence reads: CASSVGTAQGETQYF. CDR3 bases: TGTGCCAGCAGCGTCGGGACAGCGCAAGGGGAGACCCAGTACTTC.

The CDR3 sequence: CASSSLSGTATYNEQFF. The CDR3 nucleotides are TGTGCCAGCAGTTCATTATCCGGGACAGCAACCTACAATGAGCAGTTCTTC. The chain recombines TRBV7-7 with TRBJ2-1; 7 bases are shared with TRBD1. The CDR3 contains 17 residues. CDR1 and CDR2 from the germline V gene are SSHAT and FNYEAQ (reference sequence). V trimming: 6 bases; J trimming: 2 bases; junction bases outside the gene matches: 13.

Details on this clone: A read error may account for a junction end that differs from germline. This sequence joins TRBV11-2 and TRBJ2-1, with 7 bases aligning to TRBD2. CDR1 SGHAT and CDR2 FQNNGV come from the germline V gene. This CDR3 region has 13 residues. Written as DNA, the CDR3 is TGTGCCAGCAGTTTAGGACTAGGTAATGAGCAGTTCTTC. Translating it yields CASSLGLGNEQFF.

The chain employs TRBV5-6 and TRBJ2-7; D ambiguous. The CDR3 sequence is 15 residues long. Trimming shortened V by 0 bases and J by 3 bases, and 13 bases separated the two germline ends. Germline assignment: CDR1 SGHDT and CDR2 YYEEEE. CDR3 loop: CASSLAYSIDYEQYF. CDR3 DNA: TGTGCCAGCAGCTTGGCGTACTCCATTGACTACGAGCAGTACTTC.

This clone was recorded once. The chain joins TRBV7-8 to TRBJ2-7; TRBD2 might be the D (5 bases). The CDR3 length is 15 residues. Per germline, CDR1 SGHVS and CDR2 FQNEAQ. V lost 6 bases and J lost 3, with 18 bases in between. CDR3 sequence (DNA): TGTGCCAGCAGACTTAACCGGGATGTGCACTACGAGCAGTACTTC. Translated, it gives CASRLNRDVHYEQYF.

The rearrangement joins TRBV18 to TRBJ2-6; no reliable D call. The CDR3 contains 15 residues. Germline CDR1 is KGHSH and CDR2 is LQKENI. V was pared by 0 bases and J by 2 bases, with 5 bases between. Here the CDR3 reads CASSPPATGANVLTF. The CDR3 DNA follows: TGTGCCAGCTCACCACCAGCTACTGGGGCCAACGTCCTGACTTTC.

This clone was seen many times. The chain couples TRBV7-9 to TRBJ1-5; 8 bases fit TRBD1. Trimming removed 5 bases from V and 2 bases from J; junction bases left unmatched: 5. The CDR3 is made up of 15 amino acids. Per the germline V gene, CDR1 is SEHNR and CDR2 is FQNEAQ (reference sequence). Here the CDR3 DNA reads TGTGCCAGCAGCACCGAGACAGGGGGCAATCAGCCCCAGCATTTT. Its translation: CASSTETGGNQPQHF.